This TCR beta chain was recorded in a study of shared clonotypes between healthy human individuals. Study-level results: Enrolling few donors narrowed the genetic and exposure-history diversity that was represented.

The assay was immunoSEQ multiplex PCR, and TCRdb's table has in-frame clones only and misses some. Altogether about 490,000 clones are present, roughly 80% being singletons, with the ten largest covering roughly an eighth. CDR1 and CDR2 (germline): SGHAT, FQNNGV. Trimming took off 5 bases at V and 2 bases at J, with 13 bases between the two ends. The CDR3 runs to 15 residues. All donors qualified as healthy HIV-negative adults and had experienced no recent acute infections or vaccinations. Nashville, Tennessee was home to all donors, who were Caucasian adults. Genomic DNA for unsorted samples, which was extracted with the QIAamp DNA Blood Mini kit, came from 99 million or so PBMCs. With regard to this clone: The antigen is not known.

The TCR sequence derives from a woman aged 40 to 50 in good health. Some clones in this sample may be carry-over from other donors' samples. Sequenced: PBMCs. The chain recombines TRBV11-2 with TRBJ2-1, with D possibly being TRBD2 (5 bases). CDR3 DNA: TGTGCCAGCAGCCCCCGGACTCAAACCTACAATGAGCAGTTCTTC. It specifies CASSPRTQTYNEQFF.